This TCR beta chain was obtained from a study of blood T cell repertoires in COVID-19. The trim removed 3 bases at V and 0 bases at J, leaving 7 bases unmatched. Germline assignment: CDR1 SEHNR and CDR2 FQNEAQ (reference sequence). The CDR3 runs 16 residues. Original methodology: Reference gene primer amplification gave nucleated cell count estimates. Data came from immunoSEQ multiplex PCR; TCRdb stores just in-frame clones and leaves some out. That table furnishes V, J and clone size, whereas the DNA furnished D and trimming. Of 100,000 to 150,000 clones in the sample, roughly 84% are singletons; the top ten hold approximately 18%.

The gene calls are TRBV7-9 and TRBJ1-2; 7 nucleotides agree with TRBD1. Sequencing was performed on peripheral blood. This clonotype originated in an elderly woman with acute or convalescent COVID-19. CDR3 amino acids: CASSFDLQGANYGYTF. The DNA for the CDR3 is TGTGCCAGCAGCTTCGACCTCCAGGGGGCTAACTATGGCTACACCTTC. The variable domain in full, with the rest retrieved from reference TRBV7-9 and TRBJ1-2, is DTGVSQNPRHKITKRGQNVTFRCDPISEHNRLYWYRQTLGQGPEFLTYFQNEAQLEKSRLLSDRFSAERPKGSFSTLEIQRTEQGDSAMYLCASSFDLQGANYGYTFGSGTRLTVV.